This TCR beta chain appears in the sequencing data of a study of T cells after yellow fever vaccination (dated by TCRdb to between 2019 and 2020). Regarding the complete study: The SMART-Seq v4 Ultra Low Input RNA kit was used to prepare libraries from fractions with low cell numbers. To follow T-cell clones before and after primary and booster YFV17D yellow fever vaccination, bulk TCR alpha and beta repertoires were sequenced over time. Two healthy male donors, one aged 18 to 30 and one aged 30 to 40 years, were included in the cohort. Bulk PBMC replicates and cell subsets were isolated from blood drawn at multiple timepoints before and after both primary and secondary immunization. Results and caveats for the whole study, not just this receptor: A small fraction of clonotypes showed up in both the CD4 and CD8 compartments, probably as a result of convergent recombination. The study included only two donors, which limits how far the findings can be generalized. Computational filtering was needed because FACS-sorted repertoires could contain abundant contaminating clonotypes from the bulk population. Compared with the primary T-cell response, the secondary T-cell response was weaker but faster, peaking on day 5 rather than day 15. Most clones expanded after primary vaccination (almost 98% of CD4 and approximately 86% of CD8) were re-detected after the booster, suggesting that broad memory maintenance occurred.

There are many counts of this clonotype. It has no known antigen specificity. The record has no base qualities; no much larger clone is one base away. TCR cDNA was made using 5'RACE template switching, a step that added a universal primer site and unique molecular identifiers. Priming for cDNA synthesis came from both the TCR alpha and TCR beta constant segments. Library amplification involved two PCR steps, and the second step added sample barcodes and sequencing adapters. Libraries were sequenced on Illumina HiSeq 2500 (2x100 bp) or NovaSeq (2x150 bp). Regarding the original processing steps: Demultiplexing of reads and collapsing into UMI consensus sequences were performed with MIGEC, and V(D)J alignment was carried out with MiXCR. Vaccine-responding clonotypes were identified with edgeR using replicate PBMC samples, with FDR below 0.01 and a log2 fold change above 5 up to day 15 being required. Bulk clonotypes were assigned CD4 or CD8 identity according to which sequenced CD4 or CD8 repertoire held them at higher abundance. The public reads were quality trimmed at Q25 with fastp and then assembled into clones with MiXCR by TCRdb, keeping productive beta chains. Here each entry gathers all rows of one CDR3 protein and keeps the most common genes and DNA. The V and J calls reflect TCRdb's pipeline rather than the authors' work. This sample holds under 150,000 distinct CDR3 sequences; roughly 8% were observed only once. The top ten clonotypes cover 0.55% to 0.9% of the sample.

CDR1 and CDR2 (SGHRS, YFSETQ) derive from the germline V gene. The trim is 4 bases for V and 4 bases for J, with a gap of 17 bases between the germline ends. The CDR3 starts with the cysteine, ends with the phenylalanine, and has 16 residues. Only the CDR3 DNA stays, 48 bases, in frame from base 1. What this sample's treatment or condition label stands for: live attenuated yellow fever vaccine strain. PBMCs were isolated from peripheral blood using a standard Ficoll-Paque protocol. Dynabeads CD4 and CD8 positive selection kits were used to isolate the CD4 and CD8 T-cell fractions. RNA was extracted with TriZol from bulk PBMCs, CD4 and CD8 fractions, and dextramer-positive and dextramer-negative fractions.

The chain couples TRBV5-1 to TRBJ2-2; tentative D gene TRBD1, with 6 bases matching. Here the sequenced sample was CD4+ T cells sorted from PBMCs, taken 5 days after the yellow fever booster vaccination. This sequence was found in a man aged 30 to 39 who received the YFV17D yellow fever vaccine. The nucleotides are TGCGCCAGCAGCGAACAACCGGGACAATCCACCGGGGAGCTGTTTTTT. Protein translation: CASSEQPGQSTGELFF.